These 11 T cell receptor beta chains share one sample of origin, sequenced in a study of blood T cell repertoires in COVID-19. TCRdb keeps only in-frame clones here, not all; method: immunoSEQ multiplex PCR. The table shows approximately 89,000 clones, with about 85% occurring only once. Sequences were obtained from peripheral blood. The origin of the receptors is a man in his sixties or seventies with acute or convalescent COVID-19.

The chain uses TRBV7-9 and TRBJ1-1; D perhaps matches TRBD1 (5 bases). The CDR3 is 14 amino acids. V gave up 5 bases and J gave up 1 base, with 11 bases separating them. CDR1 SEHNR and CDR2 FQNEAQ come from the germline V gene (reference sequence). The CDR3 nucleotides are TGTGCCAGCAGCCACAACGGACAGAACACTGAAGCTTTCTTT. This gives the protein CASSHNGQNTEAFF.

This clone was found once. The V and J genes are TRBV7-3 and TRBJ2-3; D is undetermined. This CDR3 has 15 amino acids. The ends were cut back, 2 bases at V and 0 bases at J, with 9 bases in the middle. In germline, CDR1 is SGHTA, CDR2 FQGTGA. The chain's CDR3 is CASSLLVSSTDTQYF. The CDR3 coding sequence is TGTGCCAGCAGCTTATTAGTGTCCAGCACAGATACGCAGTATTTT.

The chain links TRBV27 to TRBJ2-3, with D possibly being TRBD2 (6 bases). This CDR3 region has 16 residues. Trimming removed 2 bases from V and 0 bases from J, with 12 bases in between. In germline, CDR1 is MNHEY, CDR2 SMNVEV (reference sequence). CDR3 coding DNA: TGTGCCAGCAGTTTAATGGCGGGAATGAGCACAGATACGCAGTATTTT. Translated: CASSLMAGMSTDTQYF.

DNA for the CDR3: TGTGCCAGCAGTGTTGGACAGGCGTCTAATTCACCCCTCCACTTT. Protein sequence: CASSVGQASNSPLHF. The gene calls are TRBV6-4 and TRBJ1-6, with TRBD1 identical over 7 bases. CDR3 length equals 15 residues. The V gene's germline CDR1 is MRHNA and CDR2 SNTAGT. V lost 4 bases to trimming and J lost 6 bases; unmatched junction nucleotides: 6.

The CDR3 spells CASSLTGGAYQPQHF. DNA for the CDR3: TGTGCCAGCAGTTTAACAGGGGGCGCCTATCAGCCCCAGCATTTT. This chain joins TRBV28 and TRBJ1-5; TRBD1 aligns across 9 bases. V gave up 2 bases and J gave up 5 bases; unmatched junction bases: 4. This CDR3 is built from 15 residues. Germline V lookup: CDR1 MDHEN, CDR2 SYDVKM.

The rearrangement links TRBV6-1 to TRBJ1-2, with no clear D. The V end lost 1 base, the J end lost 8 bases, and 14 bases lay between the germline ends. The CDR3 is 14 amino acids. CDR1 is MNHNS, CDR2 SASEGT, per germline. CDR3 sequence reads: CASSEGASSWGYTF. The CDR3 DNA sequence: TGTGCCAGCAGTGAAGGGGCGAGTTCGTGGGGCTACACCTTC.

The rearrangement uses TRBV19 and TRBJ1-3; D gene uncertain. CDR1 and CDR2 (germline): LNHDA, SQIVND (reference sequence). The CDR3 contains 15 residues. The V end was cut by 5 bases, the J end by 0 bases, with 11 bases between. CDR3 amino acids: CASSAHSSSGNTIYF. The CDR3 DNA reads TGTGCCAGTAGTGCCCATTCGAGCTCTGGAAACACCATATATTTT.

Written as DNA, the CDR3 is TGTGCCAGCAGTGAAGGAAGGGGGTCCGGAAACACCATATATTTT. This gives the protein CASSEGRGSGNTIYF. The genes are TRBV6-1 and TRBJ1-3; a weak D match, TRBD1 (6 bases). Trimming stripped 1 base from V and 4 bases from J, with 11 bases between. The V gene's germline CDR1 is MNHNS and CDR2 SASEGT. The CDR3 length is 15 residues.

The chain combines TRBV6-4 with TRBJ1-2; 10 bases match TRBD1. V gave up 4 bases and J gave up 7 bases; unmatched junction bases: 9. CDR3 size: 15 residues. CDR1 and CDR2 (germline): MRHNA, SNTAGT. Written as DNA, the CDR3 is TGTGCCAGCAGTGCCTCCCGAGGGACAGGGGCTGGCTACACCTTC. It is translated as CASSASRGTGAGYTF.

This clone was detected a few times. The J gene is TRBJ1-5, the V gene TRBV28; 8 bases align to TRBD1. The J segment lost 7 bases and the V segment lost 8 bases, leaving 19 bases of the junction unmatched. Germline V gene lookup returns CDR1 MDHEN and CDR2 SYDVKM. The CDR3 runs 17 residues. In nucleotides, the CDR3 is TGTGCCAGCGCCTCCCACTTGGACAGGGTTGGAAGACAGCCCCAGCATTTT. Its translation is CASASHLDRVGRQPQHF.

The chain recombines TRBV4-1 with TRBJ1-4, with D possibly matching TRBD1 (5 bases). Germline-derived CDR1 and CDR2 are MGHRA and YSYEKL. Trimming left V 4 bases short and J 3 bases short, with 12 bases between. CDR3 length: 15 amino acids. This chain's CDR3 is CASSPQDGSNEKLFF. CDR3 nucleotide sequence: TGCGCCAGCAGCCCACAGGACGGATCTAATGAAAAACTGTTTTTT.